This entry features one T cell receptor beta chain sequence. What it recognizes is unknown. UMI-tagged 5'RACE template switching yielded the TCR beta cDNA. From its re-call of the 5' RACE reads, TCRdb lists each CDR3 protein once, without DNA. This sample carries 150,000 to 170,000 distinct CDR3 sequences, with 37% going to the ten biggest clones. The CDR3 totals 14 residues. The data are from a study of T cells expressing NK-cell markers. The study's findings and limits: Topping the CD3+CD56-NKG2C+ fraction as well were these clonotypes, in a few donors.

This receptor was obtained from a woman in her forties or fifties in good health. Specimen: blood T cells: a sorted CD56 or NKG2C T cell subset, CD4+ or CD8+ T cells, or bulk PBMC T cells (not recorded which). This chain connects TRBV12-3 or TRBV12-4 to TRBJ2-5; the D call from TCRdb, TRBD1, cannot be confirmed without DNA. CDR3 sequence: CASSLGGGMETQYF.